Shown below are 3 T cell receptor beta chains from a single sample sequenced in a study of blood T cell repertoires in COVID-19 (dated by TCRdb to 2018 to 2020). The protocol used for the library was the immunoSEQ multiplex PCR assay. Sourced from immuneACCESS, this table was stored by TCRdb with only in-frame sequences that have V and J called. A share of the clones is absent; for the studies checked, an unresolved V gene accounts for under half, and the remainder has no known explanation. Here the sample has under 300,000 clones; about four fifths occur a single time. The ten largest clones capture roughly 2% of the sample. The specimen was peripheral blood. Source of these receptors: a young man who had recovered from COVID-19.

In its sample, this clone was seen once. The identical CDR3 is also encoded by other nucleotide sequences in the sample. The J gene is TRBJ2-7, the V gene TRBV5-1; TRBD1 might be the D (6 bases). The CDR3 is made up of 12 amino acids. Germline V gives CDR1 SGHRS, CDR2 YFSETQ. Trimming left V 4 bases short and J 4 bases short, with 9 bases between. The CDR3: CASSPQGYEQYF. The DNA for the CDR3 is TGCGCCAGCAGCCCACAGGGATACGAGCAGTACTTC.

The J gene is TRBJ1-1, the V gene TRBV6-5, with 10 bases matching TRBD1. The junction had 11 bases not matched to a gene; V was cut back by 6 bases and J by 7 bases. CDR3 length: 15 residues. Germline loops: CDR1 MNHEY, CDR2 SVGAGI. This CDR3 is CASSLRRQGAYEAFF. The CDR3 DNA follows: TGTGCCAGCAGCCTTCGACGACAGGGGGCCTATGAAGCTTTCTTT.

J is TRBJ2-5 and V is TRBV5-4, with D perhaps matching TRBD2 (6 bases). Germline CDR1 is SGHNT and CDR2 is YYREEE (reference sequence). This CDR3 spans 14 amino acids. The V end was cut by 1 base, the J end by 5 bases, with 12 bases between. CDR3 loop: CASSLWGRGETQYF. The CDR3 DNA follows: TGTGCCAGCAGCTTGTGGGGCCGGGGGGAGACCCAGTACTTC.